A single T cell receptor (beta chain) is shown here with its context. Its target antigen remains unknown. A single base separates this from a much larger clone, so it may be a read error. This sample was included in a study of T cell repertoires in cytomegalovirus infection (dated by TCRdb to between 2018 and 2021). About the investigation overall: Because public TCR beta signatures pointed to carriage of CMV infection together with the matching HLA type, the HLA type of each donor mattered for the analysis.

Findings and caveats that apply to the study as a whole: In both this cohort and an independent roughly 360-donor cohort, the cumulative frequency of public TCR beta family members distinguished carriers of CMV infection plus the relevant HLA type. In the ex vivo response, HLA-C-restricted CMV-specific TCR beta clonotypes were dominant, and in two of eight donors the single most frequent clonotype came from this HLA-C-restricted group.

The run used an Illumina HiSeq 1500. Starting from the raw public reads, TCRdb applied fastp trimming at Q25, assembled clones with MiXCR and retained in-frame beta chains. Records with the same CDR3 protein are collapsed into one entry carrying the most frequent genes and DNA. The table for this sample lists about 530,000 distinct CDR3 sequences; about 25% of them were counted only once. The ten biggest clones cover 13% of the sample. The CDR3 contains 14 residues, cysteine and phenylalanine counted. Only the CDR3 DNA stays, 42 bases, in frame from base 1. V lost 8 bases and J lost 5 bases, and the count of bases not matched to a germline gene is 6. CDR1 SGHTA and CDR2 FQGNSA are derived from the germline V gene.

This receptor was obtained from a human donor in good health (CMV status not recorded). Some clones in this sample may be carry-over from other donors' samples. The chain uses TRBV7-2 and TRBJ2-3; a stretch of 11 junction bases matches TRBD2. Source material: PBMCs. For the CDR3, the sequence is CASVLAGGIDTQYF. The bases are TGTGCCAGCGTGCTAGCGGGAGGAATAGATACGCAGTATTTT.